This T cell receptor beta chain was obtained from a study of T-cell reconstitution after alpha-beta-depleted transplantation in children. General study findings and limits: Fresh T-cell production supplied most of the T-cell counts and diversity seen one year after transplant.

A TCRbeta library incorporating unique molecular identifiers was prepared. TCRdb used MiXCR to reprocess the PCR reads, holding one entry per CDR3 protein. Here the sample spans about 580,000 distinct CDR3 sequences, roughly 23% being singletons. This clonotype was seen a few times. No antigen is known for it. Germline V gene lookup returns CDR1 MDHEN and CDR2 SYDVKM. V lost 5 bases, J lost 8 bases, and 15 bases lay in between. This CDR3 has 13 residues. The receptor was isolated from a boy in the first two years of life who had a stem cell transplant for acute myeloid leukemia, so the T cells may come from the graft donor. This sample comprised PBMCs, mostly from graft donor cells, obtained 360 days after TCRalphabeta/CD19-depleted stem cell transplant. The gene calls are TRBV28 and TRBJ1-2; TRBD1 might be the D (6 bases). The CDR3 is CASSQPGQGGYTF. The CDR3 nucleotides read TGTGCCAGCAGTCAGCCGGGACAAGGAGGCTACACCTTC.